Shown below are 21 T cell receptor beta chains from a single sample sequenced in a study of shared T cell receptors in the human thymus. Generated by immunoSEQ multiplex PCR, the TCRdb table keeps only in-frame clones and is missing some. The repertoire consists of more than 550,000 clones, with approximately 85% occurring once and the leading ten covering roughly 0.01%. The sample was also linked to a second study, of human thymus T cells.

Sample: thymocytes. Receptors originate from a girl in the first two years of life with a congenital heart defect.

The chain has TRBV7-9 and TRBJ1-2, with D perhaps matching TRBD1 (5 bases). Trimming stripped 3 bases from V and 2 bases from J, with 19 bases between. Germline CDR1 and CDR2: SEHNR and FQNEAQ (reference sequence). The CDR3 is 17 residues long. In DNA, the CDR3 is TGTGCCAGCAGCTTTACCGGGCAGGGTCCCTTGAACTATGGCTACACCTTC. It translates to CASSFTGQGPLNYGYTF.

V and J are TRBV2 and TRBJ2-2, with D maybe TRBD2 (7 bases). This CDR3 is built from 14 residues. In germline, CDR1 is SNHLY, CDR2 FYNNEI. The V and J ends lost 6 bases and 6 bases respectively, with 14 bases between them. CDR3 in DNA: TGTGCCAGCAGGCCCCCGGGGGGCGCCGGGGAGCTGTTTTTT. Its protein product is CASRPPGGAGELFF.

V usage is TRBV28 and J usage is TRBJ1-2; TRBD1 is a possible D gene (5 bases). Germline V gene lookup returns CDR1 MDHEN and CDR2 SYDVKM. The V and J ends lost 5 bases and 8 bases respectively, with 12 bases between them. This CDR3 has 12 residues. In DNA form, the CDR3 reads TGTGCCAGCAGTCCCCCGACAGAAGGCTACACCTTC. Residues: CASSPPTEGYTF.

The rearrangement uses TRBV11-2 and TRBJ2-1; D gene unclear. This CDR3 contains 13 residues. Deletions cut 5 bases from V and 9 bases from J, with 14 bases between. Germline CDR1 is SGHAT and CDR2 is FQNNGV. CDR3 bases: TGTGCCAGCAGCGCCCCATACTTCCGTGAGCAGTTCTTC. Translating gives CASSAPYFREQFF.

This chain uses TRBV11-2 with TRBJ1-5; 7 positions agree with TRBD1. The CDR3 has 13 residues. The V segment lost 5 bases and the J segment 7 bases; nucleotides outside the gene matches: 5. From germline, CDR1 is SGHAT and CDR2 FQNNGV. As DNA, the CDR3 is TGTGCCAGCAGCGCGACAGGGTCCCAGCCCCAGCATTTT. It translates to CASSATGSQPQHF.

The V gene is TRBV2, the J gene TRBJ1-5; TRBD1 matches 8 bases. J was trimmed by 1 base and V by 0 bases; bases with no gene match: 5. CDR1 is SNHLY, CDR2 FYNNEI, per germline. The CDR3 covers 17 residues. The CDR3 here is CASSEAEYRGSNQPQHF. For the CDR3, the DNA is TGTGCCAGCAGTGAAGCGGAATACAGGGGGAGCAATCAGCCCCAGCATTTT.

This clone was seen a few times. CDR3 loop: CAWSPRTVRAWGSNQPQHF. CDR3 bases: TGTGCCTGGAGTCCTCGGACAGTCAGGGCATGGGGTAGCAATCAGCCCCAGCATTTT. The chain recombines TRBV30 with TRBJ1-5; TRBD1 is a possible D gene (6 bases). Germline CDR1 is GTSNPN and CDR2 is SVGIG (reference sequence). V was shortened by 2 bases and J by 0 bases, with 23 bases between the two germline ends. The CDR3 contains 19 residues.

The CDR3 DNA reads as TGTGCCAGCAGTGTTCGACTGGGGCCGGGCACCGGGGAGCTGTTTTTT. Its translation is CASSVRLGPGTGELFF. V gene TRBV2 combines with J gene TRBJ2-2; D possibly corresponds to TRBD1 (5 bases). The V gene lost 4 bases and the J gene lost 4 bases, with 16 bases spanning the gap. This CDR3 is built from 16 residues. The germline V gene encodes CDR1 SNHLY and CDR2 FYNNEI.

The V call is TRBV28, the J call TRBJ1-4; 9 nucleotides align to TRBD1. The CDR3 totals 15 residues. The germline CDR1 and CDR2 sequences are MDHEN and SYDVKM. The V gene end was trimmed by 8 bases and the J gene end by 5 bases; junction bases not matched to a gene: 9. This CDR3 is CASEGMGTGNEKLFF. The CDR3 DNA sequence: TGTGCCAGCGAGGGGATGGGGACAGGGAATGAAAAACTGTTTTTT. Together with reference TRBV28 and TRBJ1-4, the CDR3 gives the full variable domain: DVKVTQSSRYLVKRTGEKVFLECVQDMDHENMFWYRQDPGLGLRLIYFSYDVKMKEKGDIPEGYSVSREKKERFSLILESASTNQTSMYLCASEGMGTGNEKLFFGSGTQLSVL.

V is TRBV25-1 and J is TRBJ1-1; 9 positions agree with TRBD1. The J segment lost 1 base and the V segment lost 2 bases, leaving 11 bases of the junction unmatched. Per germline, CDR1 MGHDK and CDR2 SYGVNS. The CDR3 loop spans 18 amino acids. CDR3 nucleotide sequence: TGTGCCAGCAGTGAAAGAAAGAGGACAGGGGTTGGGAACACTGAAGCTTTCTTT. It yields the protein CASSERKRTGVGNTEAFF.

The chain carries TRBV15 and TRBJ2-1, with 12 positions matching TRBD2. Germline lookup yields CDR1 LNHNV and CDR2 YYDKDF (reference sequence). The CDR3 is made up of 17 amino acids. Unmatched junction bases numbered 12, after V lost 4 bases and J lost 8 bases. Written as DNA, the CDR3 is TGTGCCACCAGCAAAGGAAGACTAGCGGGAGACGGACATGAGCAGTTCTTC. This codes for CATSKGRLAGDGHEQFF.

The rearrangement joins TRBV6-6 to TRBJ2-1; 8 bases map to TRBD1. Germline V gene sequence: CDR1 MNHNY, CDR2 SVGAGI (reference sequence). V was clipped by 5 bases and J by 5 bases; unmatched bases: 8. The CDR3 runs 15 residues. CDR3 nucleotides: TGTGCCAGCAGTCCCGGGACAGGACGACACAATGAGCAGTTCTTC. As protein: CASSPGTGRHNEQFF.

This rearrangement joins TRBV19 to TRBJ2-2; 12 bases match TRBD2. The CDR3 extends over 17 amino acids. Looked up from germline, CDR1 is LNHDA and CDR2 is SQIVND (reference sequence). J lost 1 base, V lost 3 bases, and 3 bases had no gene match. The CDR3 region has the DNA TGTGCCAGTAGTATTGGACTAGCGGGGTTGAACACCGGGGAGCTGTTTTTT. It translates to CASSIGLAGLNTGELFF.

CDR3 in DNA: TGTGCTAGCGGGCCGGCTGGGGCCAACGTCCTGACTTTC. Its translation is CASGPAGANVLTF. The V call is TRBV7-7, the J call TRBJ2-6; 7 positions match TRBD2. The germline V gene has CDR1 SSHAT and CDR2 FNYEAQ (reference sequence). The CDR3 totals 13 residues.

J is TRBJ1-2 and V is TRBV12-5; D is perhaps TRBD1 (5 bases). CDR3 length: 15 residues. The germline gives CDR1 LGHNT, CDR2 FRNRAP. Deletions cut 1 base from V and 3 bases from J, with 12 bases between. CDR3 amino acids: CASGLASGWHYGYTF. The CDR3 nucleotides are TGTGCTAGTGGTTTGGCCTCAGGGTGGCACTATGGCTACACCTTC.

V is TRBV4-1 and J is TRBJ1-1; 7 nucleotides agree with TRBD1. The germline CDR1 and CDR2 sequences are MGHRA and YSYEKL. The V gene end was trimmed by 1 base and the J gene end by 4 bases; junction bases not matched to a gene: 6. The CDR3 totals 15 residues. The CDR3 protein is CASSQGTGDCTEAFF. CDR3 DNA: TGCGCCAGCAGCCAAGGAACAGGGGACTGCACTGAAGCTTTCTTT.

This clone has just a few counts. The rearrangement uses TRBV7-9 and TRBJ1-1; the D is unclear. The CDR3 consists of 14 residues. Trimming took off 6 bases at V and 4 bases at J, with 15 bases between the two ends. Per the germline V gene, CDR1 is SEHNR and CDR2 is FQNEAQ (reference sequence). The chain's CDR3 is CASSQQRKGTEAFF. CDR3 DNA sequence: TGTGCCAGCAGTCAACAGCGGAAAGGCACTGAAGCTTTCTTT.

The chain recombines TRBV27 with TRBJ2-1; TRBD2 might be the D (6 bases). Trimming took off 7 bases at V and 10 bases at J, with 11 bases between the two ends. The V gene's germline CDR1 is MNHEY and CDR2 SMNVEV (reference sequence). The CDR3 is 11 amino acids. CDR3 protein: CASTSDLEQFF. The CDR3 region has the DNA TGTGCCAGCACTAGCGACTTAGAGCAGTTCTTC.

V gene TRBV27 combines with J gene TRBJ1-2, with TRBD1 matching 8 bases. Looked up from germline, CDR1 is MNHEY and CDR2 is SMNVEV (reference sequence). The CDR3 extends over 14 amino acids. V was clipped by 6 bases and J by 5 bases; unmatched bases: 8. The CDR3, as DNA: TGTGCCAGCAGCTACCTGGGACAGGAATATGGCTACACCTTC. Amino acids: CASSYLGQEYGYTF.

CDR3 bases: TGCGCCAGCAGCCTCCGGACTGACAACTATGGCTACACCTTC. It encodes CASSLRTDNYGYTF. J is TRBJ1-2 and V is TRBV5-1; no reliable D call. Germline loops: CDR1 SGHRS, CDR2 YFSETQ. The CDR3 covers 14 residues. Trimming pared 4 bases from V and 2 bases from J, leaving 12 bases between.

The rearrangement joins TRBV10-3 to TRBJ2-7; maybe TRBD2 (6 bases). CDR1 is ENHRY, CDR2 SYGVKD, per germline. The CDR3 extends over 12 amino acids. The V and J ends lost 2 bases and 10 bases respectively, with 12 bases between them. This CDR3 reads CAISEPTGGQYF. The CDR3 nucleotides read TGTGCCATCAGTGAGCCCACCGGGGGTCAGTACTTC.